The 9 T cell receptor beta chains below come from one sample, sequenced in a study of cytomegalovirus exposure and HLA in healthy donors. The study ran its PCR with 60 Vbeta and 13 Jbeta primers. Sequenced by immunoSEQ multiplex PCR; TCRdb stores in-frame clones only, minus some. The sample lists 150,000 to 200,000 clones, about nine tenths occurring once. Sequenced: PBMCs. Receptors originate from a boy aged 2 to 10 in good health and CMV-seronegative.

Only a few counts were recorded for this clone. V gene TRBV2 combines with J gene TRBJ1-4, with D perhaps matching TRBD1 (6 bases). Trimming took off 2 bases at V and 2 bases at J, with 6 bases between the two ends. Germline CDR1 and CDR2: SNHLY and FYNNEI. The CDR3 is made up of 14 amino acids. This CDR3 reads CASSEQGTNEKLFF. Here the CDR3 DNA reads TGTGCCAGCAGTGAACAGGGGACTAATGAAAAACTGTTTTTT. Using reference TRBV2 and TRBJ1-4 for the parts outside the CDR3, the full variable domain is EPEVTQTPSHQVTQMGQEVILRCVPISNHLYFYWYRQILGQKVEFLVSFYNNEISEKSEIFDDQFSVERPDGSNFTLKIRSTKLEDSAMYFCASSEQGTNEKLFFGSGTQLSVL.

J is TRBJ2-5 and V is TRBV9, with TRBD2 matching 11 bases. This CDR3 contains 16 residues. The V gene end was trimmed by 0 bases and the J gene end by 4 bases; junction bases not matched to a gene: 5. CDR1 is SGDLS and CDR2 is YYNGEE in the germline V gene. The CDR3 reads CASSVGASGGLETQYF. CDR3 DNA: TGTGCCAGCAGCGTAGGGGCTAGCGGGGGGCTAGAGACCCAGTACTTC.

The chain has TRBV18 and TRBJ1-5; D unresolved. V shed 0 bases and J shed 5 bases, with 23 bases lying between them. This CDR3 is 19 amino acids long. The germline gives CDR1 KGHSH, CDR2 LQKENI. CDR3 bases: TGTGCCAGCTCACCACCAGGGTCTGGCGGGATTTGGAGCTATCAGCCCCAGCATTTT. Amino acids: CASSPPGSGGIWSYQPQHF.

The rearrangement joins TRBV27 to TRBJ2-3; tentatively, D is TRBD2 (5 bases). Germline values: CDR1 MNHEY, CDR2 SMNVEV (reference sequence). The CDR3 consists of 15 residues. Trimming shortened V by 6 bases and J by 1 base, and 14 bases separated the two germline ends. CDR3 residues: CASRYSGIGTDTQYF. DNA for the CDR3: TGTGCCAGCAGATATTCGGGGATCGGCACAGATACGCAGTATTTT.

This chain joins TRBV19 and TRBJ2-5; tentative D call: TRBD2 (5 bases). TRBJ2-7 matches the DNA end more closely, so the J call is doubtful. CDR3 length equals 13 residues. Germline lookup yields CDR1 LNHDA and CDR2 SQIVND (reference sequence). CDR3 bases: TGTGCCAGTAGTAGGGGAGCGACCTACGAGCAGTACTTC. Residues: CASSRGATYEQYF.

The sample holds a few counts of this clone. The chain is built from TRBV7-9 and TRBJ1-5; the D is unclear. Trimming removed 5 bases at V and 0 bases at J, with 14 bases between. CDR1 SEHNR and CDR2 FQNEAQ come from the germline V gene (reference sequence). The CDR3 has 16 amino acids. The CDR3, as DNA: TGTGCCAGCAGCCGTTCTGGAACAGATAGCAATCAGCCCCAGCATTTT. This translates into CASSRSGTDSNQPQHF.

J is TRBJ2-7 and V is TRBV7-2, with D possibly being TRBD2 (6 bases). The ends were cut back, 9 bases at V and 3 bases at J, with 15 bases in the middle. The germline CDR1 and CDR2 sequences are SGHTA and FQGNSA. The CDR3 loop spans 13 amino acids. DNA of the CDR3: TGTGCCAGTTCGACGGGAGCCCACTACGAGCAGTACTTC. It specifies CASSTGAHYEQYF.

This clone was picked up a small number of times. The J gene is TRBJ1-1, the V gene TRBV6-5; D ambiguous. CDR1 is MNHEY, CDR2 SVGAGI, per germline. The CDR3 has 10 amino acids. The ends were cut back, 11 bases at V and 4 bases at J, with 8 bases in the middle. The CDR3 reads CAAVPTEAFF. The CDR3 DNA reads TGTGCCGCAGTCCCCACTGAAGCTTTCTTT.

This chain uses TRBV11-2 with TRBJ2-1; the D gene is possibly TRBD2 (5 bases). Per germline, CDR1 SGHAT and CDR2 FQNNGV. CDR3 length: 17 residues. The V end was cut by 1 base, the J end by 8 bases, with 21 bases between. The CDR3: CASSLGSAYFRGHEQFF. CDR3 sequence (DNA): TGTGCCAGCAGCTTAGGCTCCGCCTACTTCCGCGGGCATGAGCAGTTCTTC.